Presented here are 13 T cell receptor beta chains from one specimen sequenced in a study of blood T cell repertoires in COVID-19. Here immunoSEQ multiplex PCR was the method, and the copy in TCRdb shows in-frame clones only, minus some. Found here are nearly 250,000 clones, 86% of them singletons; the top ten hold approximately 2.1%. The sequencing input was PBMCs or T cells enriched from blood (not recorded which). The receptors originated from a woman in her 50s who had recovered from COVID-19.

The chain is built from TRBV28 and TRBJ1-5; D unclear. The germline V and J ends were trimmed by 5 bases and 5 bases, with 16 bases remaining between them. The CDR3 runs to 15 residues. CDR1 is MDHEN, CDR2 SYDVKM, per germline. CDR3 in amino acids: CASSPGGPSDQPQHF. The CDR3 DNA reads as TGTGCCAGCAGTCCCGGAGGGCCTTCGGATCAGCCCCAGCATTTT.

The CDR3 DNA reads TGTGCCAGCAGCGCCGGGGAAGCACGGGCAGAGACCCAGTACTTC. Encoded protein: CASSAGEARAETQYF. This chain links TRBV9 with TRBJ2-5, with D possibly being TRBD2 (5 bases). V lost 3 bases, J lost 4 bases, and 16 bases lay in between. CDR1 is SGDLS, CDR2 YYNGEE, per germline. The CDR3 is made up of 15 amino acids.

J is TRBJ1-3 and V is TRBV9; 9 nucleotides line up with TRBD1. Germline CDR1 SGDLS, CDR2 YYNGEE. V gave up 0 bases and J gave up 3 bases; unmatched junction bases: 4. This CDR3 is built from 16 residues. The CDR3, as DNA: TGTGCCAGCAGCGTAGTACAGGGGGCAGTTGGAAACACCATATATTTT. The encoded protein is CASSVVQGAVGNTIYF. The full variable domain, with the rest looked up from reference TRBV9 and TRBJ1-3, is DSGVTQTPKHLITATGQRVTLRCSPRSGDLSVYWYQQSLDQGLQFLIQYYNGEERAKGNILERFSAQQFPDLHSELNLSSLELGDSALYFCASSVVQGAVGNTIYFGEGSWLTVV.

The rearrangement links TRBV6-6 to TRBJ2-7; D not certain. The CDR3 contains 12 residues. With 2 bases removed from V and 3 bases from J, the gap between germline ends came to 5 bases. In germline, CDR1 is MNHNY, CDR2 SVGAGI (reference sequence). This CDR3 reads CASSYPSYEQYF. The CDR3 region has the DNA TGTGCCAGCAGTTACCCCAGCTACGAGCAGTACTTC.

The chain joins TRBV11-3 to TRBJ1-1; D may be TRBD1 (6 bases). Trimming removed 0 bases from V and 6 bases from J, with 11 bases in between. The CDR3 length is 14 residues. The germline V gene has CDR1 SGHNT and CDR2 YENEEA. CDR3 sequence: CASSLDPQGSEAFF. Written as DNA, the CDR3 is TGTGCCAGCAGCTTAGATCCTCAGGGGTCTGAAGCTTTCTTT.

The CDR3 region is CASSWGGAGVSYEQYF. In DNA, the CDR3 is TGTGCCAGCAGCTGGGGTGGGGCGGGAGTTTCCTACGAGCAGTACTTC. The rearrangement links TRBV7-2 to TRBJ2-7; 7 nucleotides match TRBD2. The ends lost 4 bases at V and 1 base at J; junction bases unmatched: 10. Germline values: CDR1 SGHTA, CDR2 FQGNSA. CDR3 length equals 16 residues.

The J gene is TRBJ1-5, the V gene TRBV19; weak D call: TRBD1 (6 bases). The germline V and J ends were trimmed by 6 bases and 3 bases, with 9 bases remaining between them. The CDR3 is 13 residues long. Per the germline V gene, CDR1 is LNHDA and CDR2 is SQIVND (reference sequence). The CDR3 sequence is CASSPGANQPQHF. In nucleotides, the CDR3 is TGTGCCAGTAGCCCAGGGGCCAATCAGCCCCAGCATTTT.

The chain carries TRBV20-1 and TRBJ2-3; 8 bases fit TRBD1. Germline CDR1 DFQATT, CDR2 SNEGSKA (reference sequence). The CDR3 loop spans 13 amino acids. Unmatched junction bases numbered 5, after V lost 3 bases and J lost 6 bases. The CDR3 sequence: CSASPGGADTQYF. In DNA, the CDR3 is TGCAGTGCTAGTCCAGGGGGCGCGGATACGCAGTATTTT.

The chain is built from TRBV25-1 and TRBJ2-3, with TRBD2 matching over 11 bases. Germline values: CDR1 MGHDK, CDR2 SYGVNS. This CDR3 has 15 residues. V trimming: 6 bases; J trimming: 2 bases; junction bases outside the gene matches: 4. CDR3 DNA: TGTGCCAGCAGAGTAGCGGGGGGGAACACAGATACGCAGTATTTT. Translation gives CASRVAGGNTDTQYF.

The chain has TRBV6-2 or TRBV6-3 and TRBJ1-2, with D possibly TRBD1 on 6 matching bases. The CDR3 contains 15 residues. In germline, CDR1 is MNHEY, CDR2 SVGEGT. V was shortened by 2 bases and J by 6 bases, with 16 bases between the two germline ends. The CDR3 coding sequence is TGTGCCAGCAGTTACAGAGGGACATCCTCTAATGGCTACACCTTC. This gives the protein CASSYRGTSSNGYTF.

This chain connects TRBV7-8 to TRBJ1-6; D remains ambiguous. Germline CDR1 is SGHVS and CDR2 is FQNEAQ. The CDR3 runs to 16 residues. Trimming shortened V by 2 bases and J by 7 bases, and 15 bases separated the two germline ends. The CDR3: CASSLYRGFQNSPLHF. CDR3 DNA sequence: TGTGCCAGCAGCTTATATAGAGGGTTCCAAAATTCACCCCTCCACTTT. The full variable domain, completed using reference TRBV7-8 and TRBJ1-6, is GAGVSQSPRYKVAKRGQDVALRCDPISGHVSLFWYQQALGQGPEFLTYFQNEAQLDKSGLPSDRFFAERPEGSVSTLKIQRTQQEDSAVYLCASSLYRGFQNSPLHFGNGTRLTVT.

V and J are TRBV9 and TRBJ1-4; D is perhaps TRBD1 (6 bases). Per the germline V gene, CDR1 is SGDLS and CDR2 is YYNGEE. V was trimmed by 2 bases and J by 3 bases, leaving 14 bases between them. There are 16 residues in the CDR3. This chain's CDR3 is CASSVQGSLPNEKLFF. The CDR3 DNA follows: TGTGCCAGCAGCGTGCAGGGGTCGCTGCCTAATGAAAAACTGTTTTTT.

The V call is TRBV19, the J call TRBJ2-3, with 9 bases that match TRBD2. V lost 7 bases, J lost 2 bases, and 13 bases stayed unmatched. Per the germline V gene, CDR1 is LNHDA and CDR2 is SQIVND (reference sequence). The length of the CDR3 is 17 residues. CDR3 nucleotide sequence: TGTGCCAGTAAAGGAGAAGTGGCGGGGGGGTACACAGATACGCAGTATTTT. It encodes CASKGEVAGGYTDTQYF.